The source of this T cell receptor beta chain is a study of blood T cell repertoires in COVID-19. The overall study: The United States, Italy and Spain provided the acute and convalescent COVID-19 samples. T cells, B-cell-depleted T cells, or PBMCs supplied cDNA or gDNA.

This clone has a handful of counts. Original processing methods: The authors estimated nucleated cell counts from reference gene primer amplification. The table came from immunoSEQ multiplex PCR; TCRdb's copy has only in-frame clones and leaves some out. The V and J calls and clone size come from that table; D and trimming were worked out from the DNA. The sample yields 90,000 to 140,000 clones, roughly 76% seen once. This CDR3 is 15 amino acids long. V was trimmed by 4 bases and J by 3 bases, leaving 16 bases between them. Germline CDR1 and CDR2: LNHDA and SQIVND (reference sequence). The clonotype originates from a woman in her 70s with acute or convalescent COVID-19. Input material: peripheral blood. V usage is TRBV19 and J usage is TRBJ2-7; maybe TRBD1 (6 bases). The CDR3 sequence is CASSRASQGIYEQYF. The CDR3 DNA is TGTGCCAGTAGTAGGGCAAGTCAGGGGATCTACGAGCAGTACTTC.